The clone carrying this T cell receptor (beta chain) was detected a few times. Its specificity is not known. PCR was performed using 60 Vbeta and 13 Jbeta primers. Profiled with immunoSEQ multiplex PCR; TCRdb holds only in-frame clones, not every one. The sample lists some 190,000 clones, 80% to 85% seen once, with more than 1% in the top ten. The V end was cut by 0 bases, the J end by 1 base, with 12 bases between. The germline V gene has CDR1 SGHVS and CDR2 FQNEAQ. The CDR3 is made up of 16 amino acids. The data derive from a study of cytomegalovirus exposure and HLA in healthy donors. General observations from the study: Association of a missense DCLRE1C variant with TCR beta V- and J-gene trimming was reported in a later analysis. Later on, analysis showed that most CMV-associated TCR beta chains appeared to be HLA-restricted.

This sequence originates from a boy younger than 10 in good health and CMV-seronegative. Sequenced sample: PBMCs. The V gene is TRBV7-8, the J gene TRBJ1-1, with D unclear. The CDR3 loop reads CASSLALEQKNTEAFF. The CDR3 DNA is TGTGCCAGCAGCTTAGCCCTGGAACAGAAGAACACTGAAGCTTTCTTT.